This entry features one T cell receptor beta chain sequence. What it binds is unknown. The germline V gene has CDR1 SEHNR and CDR2 FQNEAQ (reference sequence). CDR3 length equals 14 residues. V was pared by 5 bases and J by 0 bases, with 4 bases of the junction left unmatched. This entry is derived from a study of CD8+ T cells in alopecia areata. General study points: Scalp specimens additionally yield sequences from normal skin's resident alphabeta T cells.

Sequencing templates came from extracted RNA that was reverse transcribed into cDNA. The method was immunoSEQ multiplex PCR; TCRdb's version includes in-frame clones alone and lacks a portion of them. The sample shows under 200,000 clones, less than 70% of them seen only once. As to treatment: oral pan-JAK inhibitor, 5-10 mg twice daily. Sorted out of PBMCs were CD4+ T cells and CD8+ T cells. The V gene is TRBV7-9, the J gene TRBJ2-7, with TRBD1 matching over 7 bases. The source of this sequence is a human donor with alopecia areata. Sequenced here: CD4+ T cells sorted from blood, sampled at week 24, from a patient treated with tofacitinib. Written as DNA, the CDR3 is TGTGCCAGCAGCCCGACAGGGATCTCCTACGAGCAGTACTTC. Its translation is CASSPTGISYEQYF.